This T cell receptor (beta chain) came from a study of cytomegalovirus exposure and HLA in healthy donors. Study-level points and caveats: Later work found most CMV-associated TCR beta chains apparently HLA-restricted. The study put some 150 TCR beta chains on its list as cytomegalovirus-associated. Reported results showed that the classifier diagnosed cytomegalovirus status with high specificity and sensitivity.

PCR was performed using 60 Vbeta and 13 Jbeta primers. Using immunoSEQ multiplex PCR, the repertoire was profiled, and TCRdb retains in-frame clones only, with some absent. The sample has about 76,000 clones; under 80% are singletons. Germline V gene lookup returns CDR1 MDHEN and CDR2 SYDVKM. CDR3 length: 13 residues. V gave up 6 bases and J gave up 3 bases; unmatched junction bases: 5. This clone was counted only a few times. Its antigen remains unknown. The sequence was obtained from a man in his sixties in good health and CMV-seropositive. The chain uses TRBV28 and TRBJ2-7; 7 bases align to TRBD1. The sequencing sample was made of PBMCs. The CDR3 reads CASSSGQRYEQYF. Here the CDR3 DNA reads TGTGCCAGCAGCTCGGGACAGCGCTACGAGCAGTACTTC.